The T cell receptor beta chain under discussion was sequenced for a study of CD8 T cells in Susac syndrome (dated by TCRdb to the late 2010s). Background on the whole study: Repertoire sequencing was used to test whether CD8+ T cell activation and differentiation in Susac syndrome was antigen driven. The study compared CD8+ T cell repertoire clonality among 12 healthy donors, about 14 Susac syndrome patients and 15 multiple sclerosis patients.

The CDR3 sequence holds 14 residues, the cysteine and phenylalanine included. The sequence is cut down to CDR3 DNA, 42 bases in frame from base 1. V is reduced by 5 bases and J by 3 bases, leaving a spacing of 15 bases between them. The germline V gene sets CDR1 to SGHDT and CDR2 to YYEEEE. RNA was extracted with the RNeasy kit and roughly 0.45 to 1 ug was reverse transcribed using random hexamers. The immunoSEQ multiplex PCR assay, which covers 54 Vbeta and 13 Jbeta segments, was used to amplify TCR beta CDR3 regions. Bias from PCR amplification was corrected by using a synthetic template baseline for primer optimization and for computational correction. Under the source paper's analysis protocol: Reads were annotated to V, D and J genes according to IMGT and were analyzed with immunoSEQ Analyzer, with only productive sequences retained. Clonality was computed as one minus Shannon entropy normalized by log2 of the number of productive unique sequences. For each patient and control, public and private clones were evaluated within the 100 most prevalent clones. Clones were defined as Susac-specific if absent from the healthy and MS cohorts, from 1052 published viral clones and from other ImmuneACCESS disease sequences. TCRdb applied fastp at Q25 and MiXCR to the public reads, then kept only in-frame beta chains. Each CDR3 protein appears once, grouped with its most common genes and DNA. The V and J calls reflect TCRdb's pipeline rather than the authors' work. In all, the sample holds some 300,000 distinct CDR3 sequences, and approximately 85% of those were seen once. The top ten constitute 0.21% of the sample.

Study-wide findings and limitations: The study acknowledged that relatively few individuals were included in the TCR sequencing and HLA analysis.

As for this clonotype: It has no known antigen specificity. No base qualities exist here, and no much larger clone lies one base off it.

Peripheral blood CD8+ and CD4+ T cells from healthy donors, Susac syndrome patients and multiple sclerosis patients were profiled using high-throughput TCR beta sequencing. Multiple sclerosis controls were treatment-naive patients with stable or active relapsing-remitting disease fulfilling revised McDonald criteria. Bulk CD8+ and CD4+ T cells were purified by magnetic negative isolation, while CD8+ TEMRA cells were enriched using FACS. Blood was drawn into EDTA tubes, processed within 24 hours, and PBMCs were isolated by density gradient centrifugation. PBMCs destined for TCR sequencing were cryopreserved in liquid nitrogen and later thawed in a 37 °C water bath. Purity of sorted or isolated CD4+, CD8+ and CD8+ TEMRA cells was at least 90%.

Material for sequencing was CD8+ T cells from PBMCs. This TCR was recovered from a human donor with multiple sclerosis. This chain is built from TRBV5-6 and TRBJ2-7; there is no confident call for the D gene. The CDR3 is CASSQTGQIYEQYF. The nucleotides are TGTGCCAGCAGTCAAACCGGGCAGATCTACGAGCAGTACTTC.